This record concerns one T cell receptor beta chain sequence. This clonotype was observed a few times. Its antigen is unknown. No base quality information exists; no much larger clone differs at one position. The data were taken from a study of T-cell reconstitution after alpha-beta-depleted transplantation in children (dated by TCRdb to 2016 to 2017). Concerning the study at large: The study quantitatively tracked T-cell immune reconstitution after TCRalphabeta/CD19-depleted allogeneic hematopoietic cell transplantation in children using TCR repertoire profiling.

The germline V gene provides CDR1 SGHTA and CDR2 FQGNSA. V is cut back by 5 bases and J by 3 bases, with 4 bases in the junction unmatched. The CDR3 contains 15 residues, cysteine and phenylalanine counted. Only the CDR3 DNA is retained, 45 bases long and in frame from the first base. The method was PCR. TCRdb records Illumina HiSeq 2500 as the sequencer. To normalize quantification of the TCRbeta repertoire, the TCR libraries were built with molecular barcoding that relied on unique molecular identifiers. TCRdb reprocessed the public reads (quality trimming at Q25 with fastp, clone calling with MiXCR) and kept in-frame beta chains. CDR3 protein sequences are deduplicated, and each keeps its most common genes and DNA. The sample yields around 370,000 distinct CDR3 sequences; under 13% were counted once. The biggest ten clones account for around 2.3% of the sample.

This chain is built from TRBV7-2 and TRBJ1-4; 9 bases in the junction line up with TRBD1. The clonotype was recovered from a human donor who donated a stem cell graft to a child with acute lymphoblastic leukemia. The sample in question was PBMCs from the stem cell graft donor, obtained from the stem cell graft. The CDR3 region has the sequence CASSKDRGSNEKLFF. Here is the DNA: TGTGCCAGCAGCAAGGACAGGGGCTCTAATGAAAAACTGTTTTTT. With all but the CDR3 taken from the reference TRBV7-2 and TRBJ1-4 genes, the full variable domain is: GAGVSQSPSNKVTEKGKDVELRCDPISGHTALYWYRQSLGQGLEFLIYFQGNSAPDKSGLPSDRFSAERTGGSVSTLTIQRTQQEDSAVYLCASSKDRGSNEKLFFGSGTQLSVL.